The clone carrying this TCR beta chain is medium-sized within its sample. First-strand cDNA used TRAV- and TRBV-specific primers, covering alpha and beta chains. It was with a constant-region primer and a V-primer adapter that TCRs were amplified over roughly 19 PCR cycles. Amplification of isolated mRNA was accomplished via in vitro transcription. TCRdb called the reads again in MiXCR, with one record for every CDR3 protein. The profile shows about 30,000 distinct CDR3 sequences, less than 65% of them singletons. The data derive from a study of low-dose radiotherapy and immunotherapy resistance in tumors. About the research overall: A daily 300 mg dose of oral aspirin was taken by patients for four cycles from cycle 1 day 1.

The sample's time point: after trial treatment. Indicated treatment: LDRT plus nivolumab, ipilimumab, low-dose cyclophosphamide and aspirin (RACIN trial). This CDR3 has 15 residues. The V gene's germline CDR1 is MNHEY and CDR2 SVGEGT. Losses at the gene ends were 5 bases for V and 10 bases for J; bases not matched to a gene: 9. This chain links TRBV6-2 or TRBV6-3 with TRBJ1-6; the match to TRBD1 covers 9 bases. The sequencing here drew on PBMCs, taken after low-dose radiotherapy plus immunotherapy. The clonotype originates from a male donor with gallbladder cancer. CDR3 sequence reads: CASSDPGQGRSPLHF. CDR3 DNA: TGTGCCAGCAGTGACCCGGGACAGGGTCGGTCACCCCTCCACTTT.